The clone carrying this T cell receptor (beta chain) was recorded once. Treatment meaning: oral pan-JAK inhibitor, 5-10 mg twice daily. This entry comes from a study of CD8+ T cells in alopecia areata. Isolated RNA was reverse transcribed into cDNA used as the sequencing template. Clones were read by immunoSEQ multiplex PCR, and TCRdb kept only the in-frame ones, dropping some. The table shows approximately 210,000 clones, with more than 60% occurring only once. Germline V gene sequence: CDR1 GTSNPN, CDR2 SVGIG (reference sequence). This CDR3 has 16 amino acids. The V gene end was trimmed by 0 bases and the J gene end by 6 bases; junction bases not matched to a gene: 13.

The sequence derives from a human donor with alopecia areata. The starting material was CD4+ T cells sorted from blood, obtained at approximately week 44, from a patient treated with tofacitinib. The V call is TRBV30, the J call TRBJ1-2; 7 nucleotides align to TRBD1. CDR3 residues: CAWSVQGGLSPNGYTF. The CDR3 region has the DNA TGTGCCTGGAGTGTTCAGGGGGGACTAAGTCCCAATGGCTACACCTTC.